The 8 T cell receptor beta chains below all came from one sample that was sequenced in a study of tumor-infiltrating lymphocytes in primary liver carcinoma. Scientists recovered RNA and DNA together from approximately 20-30 mg of unsorted bulk tissue. Total RNA amounting to around 540 ng was the source from which TCR beta cDNA was made with a constant-region primer. For TCR beta, libraries were produced by three nested multiplex PCR rounds using slightly modified ARM-PCR. Two initial PCR rounds of roughly 10 cycles each paired TRBV1-TRBV30 forward primers with a C-beta reverse primer. TCRdb ran MiXCR on the multiplex PCR reads and lists one entry per CDR3 protein. The table shows about 110,000 distinct CDR3 sequences, with 80% to 85% occurring only once. The sample was liver tumor tissue from sampling region 3. Subset meaning: tumor region T3, left-lateral pole. The receptors come from a man aged 35-49 years with primary liver carcinoma and hepatitis B virus infection.

Worth noting for this clonotype: An end of the junction differs from the germline gene, which may be a read error. The chain carries TRBV5-6 and TRBJ1-2; D uncertain. The CDR3 loop spans 16 amino acids. From germline, CDR1 is SGHDT and CDR2 YYEEEE. The CDR3 reads CASSSRVGIVNYGYIF. The CDR3 coding sequence is TGTGCCAGCAGCTCCCGCGTCGGGATCGTCAACTATGGCTACATCTTC.

This rearrangement joins TRBV29-1 to TRBJ2-5; D not resolved. Germline CDR1 SQVTM, CDR2 ANQGSEA. CDR3 length equals 12 residues. Between the trimmed V and J ends, which lost 4 bases and 5 bases, there was a span of 11 bases. As DNA, the CDR3 is TGCAGCGTTGTGAGATACCGGGAGACCCAGTACTTC. Amino acids: CSVVRYRETQYF.

CDR3 region: CSVGAGASTDTQYF. The CDR3 DNA follows: TGCAGCGTCGGGGCGGGAGCCAGCACAGATACGCAGTATTTT. The gene calls are TRBV29-1 and TRBJ2-3; TRBD2 agrees at 7 bases. Germline CDR1 is SQVTM and CDR2 is ANQGSEA. CDR3 length: 14 residues. The trim removed 6 bases at V and 0 bases at J, leaving 6 bases unmatched.

In regard to this clonotype: The junction shows a germline mismatch at one end, possibly a read error. The chain links TRBV6-1 to TRBJ2-6; D might be TRBD1 or TRBD2, each matching 5 bases. The germline V gene has CDR1 MNHNS and CDR2 SASEGT. The CDR3 consists of 13 residues. CDR3 nucleotide sequence: TGTGCCAGCAGGACAACCGGGGCCAAGGTCCTGATTTTC. It encodes CASRTTGAKVLIF.

For this clonotype: At one end, the junction sequence differs from germline, possibly due to a read error. The gene calls are TRBV10-2 and TRBJ2-7; 8 bases are a match to TRBD1. The CDR3 is 14 amino acids. The V gene's germline CDR1 is WSHSY and CDR2 SAAADI. CDR3 sequence (DNA): TGTGCCAGCAGTCCCGCAGGGGGCCGGGAAGAGCAGTACTTC. As protein: CASSPAGGREEQYF.

As concerns this clonotype: Germline is not matched at one junction end, which may reflect a read error. This chain links TRBV5-1 with TRBJ1-1, with 7 bases aligning to TRBD1. The germline CDR1 and CDR2 sequences are SGHRS and YFSETQ. The CDR3 extends over 15 amino acids. CDR3 protein: CASSSRQGLNAEAFF. In DNA, the CDR3 is TGCGCTAGCAGCTCCCGACAGGGACTGAACGCTGAAGCTTTCTTT.

In this sample, this clonotype turned up a few times. Possible read error: a much larger clone is one base away. The rearrangement uses TRBV5-1 and TRBJ2-1; D is unresolved. This CDR3 spans 13 amino acids. CDR1 is SGHRS, CDR2 YFSETQ, per germline. CDR3 bases: TGCGCCTGCAGCTTGGCCGGGCAGATCGAGCAGTTCTTC. This sequence encodes CACSLAGQIEQFF.

Details on this clonotype: The conserved phenylalanine or tryptophan is not found at the CDR3 terminus, so this likely reflects a read error. This chain connects TRBV30 to TRBJ2-3; D possibly corresponds to TRBD2 (5 bases). The CDR3 totals 14 residues. V was cut by 3 bases and J by 2 bases, with 12 bases left in between. Germline CDR1 reads GTSNPN; CDR2 reads SVGIG (reference sequence). CDR3 DNA: TGTGCCTGGAGCCGACTACCGTTCACAGATACGCAGTATTCT. Translating gives CAWSRLPFTDTQYS.